The 15 T cell receptor beta chains presented below share a single source sample, sequenced in a study of blood T cell repertoires in COVID-19. Assay: immunoSEQ multiplex PCR; the TCRdb copy retains only in-frame clones and omits some. The data show roughly 200,000 clones, 86% seen once. Material for sequencing was PBMCs or T cells enriched from blood (not recorded which). The origin of the receptors is a man aged 35 to 55 with acute COVID-19.

V and J are TRBV5-8 and TRBJ2-2; D might be TRBD2 (6 bases). Looked up from germline, CDR1 is SGHTS and CDR2 is YDEGEE. V lost 6 bases, J lost 1 base, and 13 bases lay in between. There are 15 residues in the CDR3. CDR3 nucleotide sequence: TGTGCCAGCACCCTTAGGGGACTGAACACCGGGGAGCTGTTTTTT. Translating it yields CASTLRGLNTGELFF.

The chain carries TRBV7-2 and TRBJ1-4; a possible D gene is TRBD1 (5 bases). This CDR3 comprises 17 residues. V lost 3 bases to trimming and J lost 0 bases, with 14 bases between them. Per the germline V gene, CDR1 is SGHTA and CDR2 is FQGNSA. CDR3 loop: CASSFTPGPATNEKLFF. The CDR3 DNA reads as TGTGCCAGCAGCTTCACTCCAGGGCCTGCAACTAATGAAAAACTGTTTTTT.

The rearrangement links TRBV5-4 to TRBJ2-7; D remains unclear. The CDR3 consists of 14 residues. V lost 5 bases to trimming and J lost 5 bases, with 17 bases between them. The germline CDR1 and CDR2 sequences are SGHNT and YYREEE (reference sequence). Here the CDR3 reads CASSHQRPPDEQYF. DNA of the CDR3: TGTGCCAGCAGTCATCAGCGCCCTCCGGACGAGCAGTACTTC. The full variable domain, in which reference TRBV5-4 and TRBJ2-7 provide the parts outside the CDR3, is ETGVTQSPTHLIKTRGQQVTLRCSSQSGHNTVSWYQQALGQGPQFIFQYYREEENGRGNFPPRFSGLQFPNYSSELNVNALELDDSALYLCASSHQRPPDEQYFGPGTRLTVT.

The V gene is TRBV7-6, the J gene TRBJ2-7, with TRBD1 as a possible D gene (7 bases). The CDR3 length is 15 residues. Germline CDR1 and CDR2: SGHVS and FNYEAQ. V lost 0 bases and J lost 4, with 13 bases in between. The DNA for the CDR3 is TGTGCCAGCAGCTTAGCGGAGGGGGCAAAATACGAGCAGTACTTC. This codes for CASSLAEGAKYEQYF.

The V call is TRBV11-2, the J call TRBJ2-3; 7 bases match TRBD2. After removal of 5 bases from V and 6 bases from J, the junction contained 8 bases not matched to a gene. Germline V gene lookup returns CDR1 SGHAT and CDR2 FQNNGV. The CDR3 contains 14 residues. CDR3 sequence reads: CASSPKATSDTQYF. The CDR3 DNA reads as TGTGCCAGCAGCCCAAAAGCGACTAGCGATACGCAGTATTTT.

The chain employs TRBV28 and TRBJ1-5; unclear D gene. CDR1 and CDR2 from the germline V gene are MDHEN and SYDVKM. The CDR3 contains 15 residues. V lost 4 bases and J 2 bases, leaving 12 bases between the germline ends. CDR3 loop: CASSYPGVGNQPQHF. The CDR3 DNA reads as TGTGCCAGCAGTTACCCCGGGGTAGGCAATCAGCCCCAGCATTTT.

V usage is TRBV11-2 and J usage is TRBJ1-3; 7 nucleotides align to TRBD1. The V segment lost 5 bases and the J segment 0 bases; nucleotides outside the gene matches: 7. Looked up from germline, CDR1 is SGHAT and CDR2 is FQNNGV. The CDR3 contains 16 residues. CDR3 nucleotides: TGTGCCAGCAGCCGAAGGGGGCCCAGCTCTGGAAACACCATATATTTT. Amino acids: CASSRRGPSSGNTIYF.

The rearrangement uses TRBV4-1 and TRBJ1-5; D is unclear. The V and J ends lost 0 bases and 6 bases respectively, with 15 bases between them. This CDR3 region has 16 residues. Germline V lookup: CDR1 MGHRA, CDR2 YSYEKL. The CDR3: CASSQEVSGKSQPQHF. CDR3 DNA: TGCGCCAGCAGCCAAGAGGTTTCGGGAAAGAGTCAGCCCCAGCATTTT.

This clone has just one count. CDR3 sequence (DNA): TGTGCCAGCAGTCGCCAGGGGGGTACTCAGCCCCAGCATTTT. Translation gives CASSRQGGTQPQHF. The chain employs TRBV28 and TRBJ1-5; 7 nucleotides match TRBD1. The CDR3 runs to 14 residues. J lost 6 bases, V lost 5 bases, and 7 bases had no gene match. Germline CDR1 MDHEN, CDR2 SYDVKM.

This clone was observed a few times. The chain recombines TRBV6-6 with TRBJ1-1; D is perhaps TRBD1 (5 bases). V lost 2 bases, J lost 5 bases, and 9 bases lay in between. In germline, CDR1 is MNHNY, CDR2 SVGAGI (reference sequence). The CDR3 spans 13 residues. CDR3 bases: TGTGCCAGCAGTTACCCCGACAGAACTGAAGCTTTCTTT. Its translation is CASSYPDRTEAFF.

V usage is TRBV6-4 and J usage is TRBJ1-1; D perhaps matches TRBD1 (5 bases). The CDR3 has 14 residues. V was trimmed by 4 bases and J by 3 bases, leaving 12 bases between them. Germline V lookup: CDR1 MRHNA, CDR2 SNTAGT. The CDR3 nucleotides read TGTGCCAGCAGTGTTCAGGGTGGGGACACTGAAGCTTTCTTT. It yields the protein CASSVQGGDTEAFF.

This chain joins TRBV6-5 and TRBJ1-1, with a possible D match to TRBD1 (6 bases). The CDR3 runs to 13 residues. CDR1 and CDR2 (germline): MNHEY, SVGAGI. Trimming took 10 bases from V and 1 from J, leaving 13 bases between them. DNA of the CDR3: TGTGCCACGCGGACAGATTCGAACACTGAAGCTTTCTTT. Amino acid sequence: CATRTDSNTEAFF.

This chain joins TRBV5-3 and TRBJ2-2; D may be TRBD2 (6 bases). TRBV5-3 is reported as an ORF; its role is uncertain. The CDR3 contains 16 residues. V shed 0 bases and J shed 6 bases, with 15 bases lying between them. The CDR3 is CARSLDGTSGSGELFF. In DNA form, the CDR3 reads TGTGCCAGAAGCTTGGACGGGACTTCGGGGTCCGGGGAGCTGTTTTTT.

The gene calls are TRBV7-2 and TRBJ1-1, with TRBD1 as a possible D gene (5 bases). With 4 bases removed from V and 1 base from J, the gap between germline ends came to 13 bases. The CDR3 is 15 residues long. Germline V gene sequence: CDR1 SGHTA, CDR2 FQGNSA. In DNA, the CDR3 is TGTGCCAGCAGCTGGCGGGGGGGGACGAACACTGAAGCTTTCTTT. It codes for CASSWRGGTNTEAFF.

The gene calls are TRBV5-1 and TRBJ2-3, with D possibly being TRBD2 (5 bases). This CDR3 contains 16 residues. V lost 0 bases, J lost 2 bases, and 13 bases lay in between. Germline CDR1 reads SGHRS; CDR2 reads YFSETQ. Written as DNA, the CDR3 is TGCGCCAGCAGCTTGGGGGTTGATAGCGACACAGATACGCAGTATTTT. The encoded protein is CASSLGVDSDTDTQYF.